This TCR beta chain was sequenced in a study of control samples from healthy donors and cancer patients. TCRdb keeps only in-frame clones here, not all; method: immunoSEQ multiplex PCR. The sample consists of over 150,000 clones, more than 85% of them appearing once. The V and J ends lost 0 bases and 0 bases respectively, with 9 bases between them. The CDR3 extends over 15 amino acids. Looked up from germline, CDR1 is LNHDA and CDR2 is SQIVND (reference sequence). J is TRBJ2-7 and V is TRBV19, with D unresolved. Sequencing was done on a sample of blood. The TCR comes from a woman in her thirties or forties in good health. The CDR3 coding sequence is TGTGCCAGTAGTATAGACTATAGGGCCTCCTACGAGCAGTACTTC. Residues: CASSIDYRASYEQYF. Full variable domain (outside the CDR3, taken from reference TRBV19 and TRBJ2-7): DGGITQSPKYLFRKEGQNVTLSCEQNLNHDAMYWYRQDPGQGLRLIYYSQIVNDFQKGDIAEGYSVSREKKESFPLTVTSAQKNPTAFYLCASSIDYRASYEQYFGPGTRLTVT.